The 30 T cell receptor beta chains given below trace back to one sample, sequenced in a study of PD-L1 blockade in urothelial cancer. TCRdb keeps only in-frame clones here, not all; method: immunoSEQ multiplex PCR. The table lists over 75,000 clones, approximately 81% of them singletons. Time point specified: pretreatment peripheral blood. Sequenced here: PBMCs, sampled around atezolizumab (anti-PD-L1) treatment. The receptors derive from a man aged 60 to 75 with urothelial cancer.

The CDR3 nucleotides are TGCAGTGCTGATCGCGGGGGCTACACCTTC. This gives the protein CSADRGGYTF. This sequence joins TRBV20-1 and TRBJ1-2; D remains ambiguous. The germline CDR1 and CDR2 sequences are DFQATT and SNEGSKA (reference sequence). V lost 5 bases, J lost 8 bases, and 9 bases lay in between. The CDR3 loop spans 10 amino acids.

The V and J genes are TRBV7-2 and TRBJ1-5; D remains ambiguous. The CDR3 runs to 13 residues. The germline V and J ends were trimmed by 6 bases and 0 bases, with 6 bases remaining between them. The V gene's germline CDR1 is SGHTA and CDR2 FQGNSA. CDR3 loop: CASSSDSNQPQHF. The CDR3 nucleotides are TGTGCCAGCAGTTCAGATAGCAATCAGCCCCAGCATTTT.

The chain employs TRBV7-2 and TRBJ2-1; 8 nucleotides match TRBD2. This CDR3 comprises 19 residues. Trimming took 2 bases from V and 5 from J; bases not matched to a gene: 17. CDR1 and CDR2 from the germline V gene are SGHTA and FQGNSA. DNA of the CDR3: TGTGCCAGCAGCTTACGAGCGGGAGCGATCTGGTTTTCCCACAATGAGCAGTTCTTC. Amino acids: CASSLRAGAIWFSHNEQFF.

The chain joins TRBV27 to TRBJ1-1; possibly TRBD1 for D (5 bases). Germline V gives CDR1 MNHEY, CDR2 SMNVEV (reference sequence). The CDR3 spans 14 residues. V was shortened by 7 bases and J by 4 bases, with 16 bases between the two germline ends. CDR3 nucleotides: TGTGCCAGCAATTTCGCAGGGTCGGCCACTGAAGCTTTCTTT. It yields the protein CASNFAGSATEAFF.

This clone is a singleton in its sample. V usage is TRBV6-1 and J usage is TRBJ2-3, with D unclear. This CDR3 is built from 16 residues. CDR1 and CDR2 from the germline V gene are MNHNS and SASEGT. Trimming took off 4 bases at V and 2 bases at J, with 16 bases between the two ends. CDR3 amino acids: CASSGGSSWYTDTQYF. In DNA, the CDR3 is TGTGCCAGCAGTGGTGGTAGCAGTTGGTACACAGATACGCAGTATTTT.

This chain links TRBV27 with TRBJ2-7; D is perhaps TRBD1 (6 bases). The length of the CDR3 is 14 residues. Looked up from germline, CDR1 is MNHEY and CDR2 is SMNVEV (reference sequence). With 6 bases removed from V and 4 bases from J, the gap between germline ends came to 16 bases. CDR3 in amino acids: CASSYRVGGYEQYF. CDR3 sequence (DNA): TGTGCCAGCAGCTACAGGGTTGGGGGTTACGAGCAGTACTTC.

The rearrangement uses TRBV5-5 and TRBJ1-5; a possible D gene is TRBD1 (5 bases). This CDR3 has 12 residues. Germline V gene lookup returns CDR1 SGHKS and CDR2 YYEKEE (reference sequence). The V end lost 2 bases, the J end lost 6 bases, and 6 bases lay between the germline ends. The CDR3 protein is CASSLTGQPQHF. The CDR3 nucleotides are TGTGCCAGCAGCTTAACAGGTCAGCCCCAGCATTTT.

This sequence joins TRBV19 and TRBJ1-4; no clear D. Germline CDR1 reads LNHDA; CDR2 reads SQIVND (reference sequence). The germline V and J ends were trimmed by 3 bases and 4 bases, with 9 bases remaining between them. This CDR3 region has 14 residues. CDR3 nucleotides: TGTGCCAGTAGTATGACTCGCGTTAATGAAAAACTGTTTTTT. This codes for CASSMTRVNEKLFF.

The rearrangement uses TRBV5-1 and TRBJ2-7; the match to TRBD1 covers 8 bases. V gave up 4 bases and J gave up 0 bases; unmatched junction bases: 3. The CDR3 covers 14 residues. CDR1 and CDR2 from the germline V gene are SGHRS and YFSETQ. The CDR3 DNA follows: TGCGCCAGCAGCCCAGGGACAGGCTCCTACGAGCAGTACTTC. This codes for CASSPGTGSYEQYF.

The chain employs TRBV9 and TRBJ2-5, with 9 bases that match TRBD1. The germline CDR1 and CDR2 sequences are SGDLS and YYNGEE. With V trimmed by 2 bases and J by 4 bases, 3 bases remained unmatched. The CDR3 consists of 14 residues. The CDR3 nucleotides read TGTGCCAGCAGCGTTGGGACAGGGAGAGAGACCCAGTACTTC. Residues: CASSVGTGRETQYF.

V and J are TRBV6-5 and TRBJ2-7; 9 positions agree with TRBD1. The CDR3 spans 14 residues. Trimming took 4 bases from V and 6 from J; bases not matched to a gene: 7. CDR1 and CDR2 from the germline V gene are MNHEY and SVGAGI. The DNA for the CDR3 is TGTGCCAGCAGTTCCGGGACAGGGTATTCCGAGCAGTACTTC. Translation: CASSSGTGYSEQYF.

The count of this clone is one. J is TRBJ2-3 and V is TRBV5-4, with TRBD2 as a possible D gene (8 bases). The CDR3 is 18 residues long. With 3 bases removed from V and 0 bases from J, the gap between germline ends came to 20 bases. Germline V gene data show CDR1 as SGHNT and CDR2 as YYREEE (reference sequence). The CDR3 reads CASSSGLAQGTSTDTQYF. The CDR3 DNA is TGTGCCAGCAGCTCCGGACTAGCACAGGGGACTAGCACAGATACGCAGTATTTT.

V usage is TRBV5-1 and J usage is TRBJ2-1; tentatively, D is TRBD2 (5 bases). The CDR3 has 14 amino acids. V lost 1 base, J lost 8 bases, and 13 bases lay in between. Germline loops: CDR1 SGHRS, CDR2 YFSETQ. The CDR3: CASSLMGVLDEQFF. As DNA, the CDR3 is TGCGCCAGCAGCTTGATGGGAGTCTTGGATGAGCAGTTCTTC.

The CDR3 region has the DNA TGTGCCAGCAGCTTACGAGTAGACGAGCAGTACTTC. This encodes CASSLRVDEQYF. The rearrangement links TRBV7-9 to TRBJ2-7; D gene ambiguous. Per germline, CDR1 SEHNR and CDR2 FQNEAQ (reference sequence). The CDR3 has 12 residues. V lost 2 bases to trimming and J lost 5 bases, with 7 bases between them.

This clone showed up just once. The chain links TRBV2 to TRBJ2-6, with TRBD1 identical over 7 bases. This CDR3 contains 17 residues. Germline lookup yields CDR1 SNHLY and CDR2 FYNNEI. V gave up 7 bases and J gave up 0 bases; unmatched junction bases: 9. The CDR3 bases are TGTGCCAGCATAACAGGGGTACACAGCTCTGGGGCCAACGTCCTGACTTTC. Encoded protein: CASITGVHSSGANVLTF.

This clone was seen just once. J is TRBJ1-2 and V is TRBV30; 10 nucleotides line up with TRBD1. Germline values: CDR1 GTSNPN, CDR2 SVGIG (reference sequence). V was clipped by 7 bases and J by 5 bases; unmatched bases: 7. The CDR3 spans 13 residues. The CDR3 spells CASSTGGWYGYTF. For the CDR3, the DNA is TGTGCCTCCTCGACAGGGGGCTGGTATGGCTACACCTTC.

In its sample, this clone was seen a few times. The chain has TRBV11-1 and TRBJ2-2; D might be TRBD1 (6 bases). V shed 6 bases and J shed 4 bases, with 9 bases lying between them. CDR1 SGHAT and CDR2 FQDESV come from the germline V gene (reference sequence). The CDR3 contains 13 residues. CDR3 DNA sequence: TGTGCCAGCAGTTGGGGGCGCACCGGGGAGCTGTTTTTT. It translates to CASSWGRTGELFF.

V gene TRBV27 combines with J gene TRBJ1-6; maybe TRBD1 (5 bases). Germline V CDR1 and CDR2: MNHEY, SMNVEV (reference sequence). The CDR3 sequence is 13 residues long. V shed 5 bases and J shed 11 bases, with 13 bases lying between them. The CDR3 protein is CASSSQGWPPLHF. The CDR3, as DNA: TGTGCCAGCAGTAGCCAGGGTTGGCCACCCCTCCACTTT.

The chain uses TRBV5-6 and TRBJ1-6, with D perhaps TRBD1 (5 bases). Germline V CDR1 and CDR2: SGHDT, YYEEEE. The V gene lost 7 bases and the J gene lost 7 bases, with 21 bases spanning the gap. This CDR3 is built from 16 residues. CDR3: CASRRGSRRANSPLHF. CDR3 in DNA: TGTGCCAGCCGAAGGGGATCGCGTCGGGCAAATTCACCCCTCCACTTT. Looking up the rest from reference TRBV5-6 and TRBJ1-6 gives the full variable domain: DAGVTQSPTHLIKTRGQQVTLRCSPKSGHDTVSWYQQALGQGPQFIFQYYEEEERQRGNFPDRFSGHQFPNYSSELNVNALLLGDSALYLCASRRGSRRANSPLHFGNGTRLTVT.

The rearrangement links TRBV7-6 to TRBJ1-1; maybe TRBD1 (5 bases). This CDR3 spans 15 amino acids. Germline CDR1 SGHVS, CDR2 FNYEAQ. V lost 1 base and J lost 4, with 13 bases in between. The DNA of the CDR3 is TGTGCCAGCAGCTTAGGGGGGGGGTCGGGCACTGAAGCTTTCTTT. Translating it yields CASSLGGGSGTEAFF.

The chain employs TRBV4-1 and TRBJ2-1; D may be TRBD2 (5 bases). Germline CDR1 reads MGHRA; CDR2 reads YSYEKL. Trimming removed 1 base from V and 6 bases from J, with 10 bases in between. The CDR3 is 14 residues long. The CDR3 DNA sequence: TGCGCCAGCAGCCAAGTACATGCGGGCAATGAGCAGTTCTTC. It encodes CASSQVHAGNEQFF.

This clone has a single count. The sample has other DNA sequences that encode this CDR3 too. CDR3 protein: CAWSGQGNQPQHF. The DNA for the CDR3 is TGTGCCTGGAGCGGACAGGGGAATCAGCCCCAGCATTTT. The J gene is TRBJ1-5, the V gene TRBV30; 9 bases fit TRBD1. Germline V gene lookup returns CDR1 GTSNPN and CDR2 SVGIG (reference sequence). Losses at the gene ends were 3 bases for V and 4 bases for J; bases not matched to a gene: 1. CDR3 size: 13 residues.

The gene calls are TRBV4-1 and TRBJ2-3; 10 bases agree with TRBD2. CDR3 length: 19 amino acids. V shed 0 bases and J 4 bases; nucleotides not matched to a gene: 13. CDR1 is MGHRA and CDR2 is YSYEKL in the germline V gene. CDR3 protein: CASSQEVGAGGLSADTQYF. The CDR3 bases are TGCGCCAGCAGCCAAGAAGTCGGAGCGGGAGGGCTTAGTGCAGATACGCAGTATTTT.

This sequence joins TRBV27 and TRBJ2-1, with 15 bases identical to TRBD2. The CDR3 is 15 amino acids. Germline V gene lookup returns CDR1 MNHEY and CDR2 SMNVEV (reference sequence). Trimming removed 6 bases from V and 7 bases from J; junction bases left unmatched: 4. The CDR3 sequence is CASRFGTSGRNEQFF. Here the CDR3 DNA reads TGTGCCAGCAGATTCGGGACTAGCGGGAGGAATGAGCAGTTCTTC.

The gene calls are TRBV4-3 and TRBJ1-2; D is possibly TRBD1 (6 bases). CDR1 and CDR2 from the germline V gene are LGHNA and YSLEER. V was shortened by 3 bases and J by 2 bases, with 16 bases between the two germline ends. CDR3 length equals 16 residues. The CDR3 spells CASSQASQGPNYGYTF. The CDR3 bases are TGCGCCAGCAGCCAGGCTTCACAGGGACCGAACTATGGCTACACCTTC.

The chain joins TRBV30 to TRBJ1-5, with TRBD1 identical over 7 bases. The germline gives CDR1 GTSNPN, CDR2 SVGIG (reference sequence). The CDR3 contains 15 residues. V was clipped by 2 bases and J by 6 bases; unmatched bases: 10. The CDR3 nucleotides read TGTGCCTGGAGTCCTAAGACAGGGTTTACTCAGCCCCAGCATTTT. It translates to CAWSPKTGFTQPQHF.

The J gene is TRBJ2-2, the V gene TRBV6-5, with D perhaps matching TRBD1 (6 bases). V lost 7 bases and J 7 bases, leaving 13 bases between the germline ends. Germline values: CDR1 MNHEY, CDR2 SVGAGI. This CDR3 contains 13 residues. CDR3 region: CASIKGGVGELFF. The CDR3 DNA reads as TGTGCCAGCATAAAAGGGGGTGTCGGGGAGCTGTTTTTT.

The chain uses TRBV20-1 and TRBJ2-7; a weak D match, TRBD1 (6 bases). The CDR3 covers 11 residues. Germline CDR1 DFQATT, CDR2 SNEGSKA (reference sequence). V dropped 6 bases and J dropped 2 bases, with 8 bases sitting between them. DNA of the CDR3: TGCAGTGCAAGGACAGCCTACGAGCAGTACTTC. Protein sequence: CSARTAYEQYF.

The chain uses TRBV4-2 and TRBJ2-7; perhaps TRBD1 as D (6 bases). The CDR3 spans 15 residues. Germline CDR1 and CDR2: LGHNA and YNFKEQ. The V end was cut by 4 bases, the J end by 3 bases, with 16 bases between. The chain's CDR3 is CASSRDMDSHYEQYF. The DNA for the CDR3 is TGTGCCAGCAGCCGGGATATGGACAGCCACTACGAGCAGTACTTC.

The CDR3 sequence: CASSYARGGYF. The CDR3 DNA reads as TGTGCCAGCAGTTACGCCCGCGGGGGTTACTTC. The V call is TRBV6-1, the J call TRBJ2-7; 7 bases map to TRBD2. CDR1 is MNHNS and CDR2 is SASEGT in the germline V gene. Trimming at V came to 5 bases and at J to 13 bases, leaving 8 bases not matched to a gene. This CDR3 is 11 amino acids long.